A selection of T cell receptor beta chains follows, all from one sample in a study of T cell responses to AZD1222 COVID-19 vaccine. This table comes from immunoSEQ multiplex PCR, and its TCRdb copy is limited to in-frame clones, with some not included. The table lists about 86,000 clones, approximately 89% of them singletons. The sample consisted of peripheral blood, taken on day 0 of AZD1222 vaccination. Source of these receptors: an adult in good health. Both conserved end residues are part of each CDR3. Fields, in order: V gene, J gene, CDR3 length, D gene, CDR3 protein. D genes are given only for firm matches.

>TRBV19|TRBJ1-1|14|.
CASSIEGQNTEAFF
>TRBV5-6|TRBJ2-1|13|.
CASSLPPDSEQFF
>TRBV6-5|TRBJ1-2|12|.
CASMEGIYGYTF
>TRBV21-1|TRBJ2-5|14|.
CASTLCGIQETQYF
>TRBV18|TRBJ2-1|13|.
CASSPGQAGEQFF
>TRBV18|TRBJ1-6|16|.
CASSPRRGGDNSPLHF
>TRBV29-1|TRBJ2-3|17|.
CSVEDPVTHGNTDTQYF
>TRBV7-2|TRBJ2-5|13|.
CASSLGQGETQYF
>TRBV5-1|TRBJ1-1|14|.
CASSSGAQNTEAFF
>TRBV29-1|TRBJ1-5|13|TRBD1
CSVSRGQGQPQHF
>TRBV6-4|TRBJ1-2|20|TRBD1
CASSARSGGGATLAYSGYTF
>TRBV6-2/TRBV6-3|TRBJ2-7|15|TRBD1
CARSIIDRDSYEQYF
>TRBV12-3/TRBV12-4|TRBJ2-4|12|.
CASGSNRGIQYF
>TRBV19|TRBJ1-5|17|.
CASSLLTASRGNQPQHF
>TRBV10-3|TRBJ2-3|13|.
CAISGRDTDTQYF
>TRBV30|TRBJ1-2|13|.
CAWSRVRNYGYTF
>TRBV29-1|TRBJ2-1|12|.
CSARGRGNEQFF
>TRBV29-1|TRBJ2-2|13|.
CSVLEQSTGELFF
>TRBV2|TRBJ1-5|16|.
CASSEAVQYSNQPQHF
>TRBV3-1/TRBV3-2|TRBJ1-5|14|.
CASSPTMGNQPQHF
>TRBV7-2|TRBJ2-7|13|.
CASSLSQTYEQYF
>TRBV28|TRBJ2-3|14|.
CASSLGNPTDTQYF
>TRBV5-5|TRBJ1-2|15|.
CASSLSGQTNYGYTF
>TRBV5-4|TRBJ2-7|14|TRBD1
CASSLGGGITEQYF
>TRBV3-1/TRBV3-2|TRBJ1-5|18|TRBD1
CASSHNRARGRSNQPQHF
>TRBV9|TRBJ1-3|13|.
CASSVAESNTIYF
>TRBV29-1|TRBJ1-2|13|.
CSVGEGTLVGYTF
>TRBV3-1/TRBV3-2|TRBJ1-6|16|.
CASSRLQGRNNSPLHF
>TRBV3-1/TRBV3-2|TRBJ1-2|13|TRBD1
CASSPGTGIGYTF
>TRBV28|TRBJ1-5|13|.
CASSSTGNQPQHF
>TRBV27|TRBJ1-2|16|.
CASSRKGGVANYGYTF
>TRBV19|TRBJ1-5|17|.
CASSIDGVDSSNQPQHF
>TRBV6-5|TRBJ2-2|15|.
CASSYPGENTGELFF
>TRBV30|TRBJ1-1|15|.
CAWSFYGVLNTEAFF
>TRBV5-1|TRBJ2-1|12|TRBD1
CASSLSGQGVIF
>TRBV18|TRBJ2-5|17|TRBD2
CASSPGRGASGGETQYF
>TRBV18|TRBJ1-5|13|.
CASSPDKNQPQHF
>TRBV12-3/TRBV12-4|TRBJ2-1|12|TRBD2
CASNPSGNEQFF
>TRBV2|TRBJ2-2|14|.
CASRVQANTGELFF
>TRBV2|TRBJ1-1|12|.
CASSARFGEAFF
>TRBV15|TRBJ2-3|14|.
CATSRGANTDTQYF
>TRBV5-4|TRBJ2-2|14|.
CASSPGQNTGELFF
>TRBV7-2|TRBJ2-7|15|TRBD2
CASSLVPAGGLEQYF
>TRBV7-2|TRBJ1-4|15|TRBD1
CASSPGGRRNEKLFF
>TRBV29-1|TRBJ1-3|15|TRBD1
CSVEEIRTGASHLTF
>TRBV4-2|TRBJ1-2|15|.
CASSQDVSGAQGYTF
>TRBV4-1|TRBJ2-4|15|.
CASSQGTVRKNIQYF
>TRBV6-5|TRBJ1-6|14|.
CASSYGRDNSPLHF
>TRBV7-9|TRBJ1-5|14|.
CASSLGTDNQPQHF
>TRBV2|TRBJ1-1|13|.
CASSPQGVTEAFF
>TRBV6-2/TRBV6-3|TRBJ1-5|13|.
CASSYRDSQPQHF
>TRBV18|TRBJ2-1|15|TRBD1
CASSSWDSSYNEQFF
>TRBV7-9|TRBJ2-1|13|.
CASSFPATNEQFF
>TRBV19|TRBJ1-5|14|.
CASSPLRSNQPQHF
>TRBV7-2|TRBJ2-1|18|.
CASNPRQGSPSSYNEQFF